The 28 T cell receptor beta chains below all came from one sample that was sequenced in a study of neurological immune-mediated disorders. TCRdb passed the 5' RACE reads through MiXCR, listing each CDR3 protein once. The sample has over 60,000 distinct CDR3 sequences, less than 5.5% seen once. The specimen sequenced was PBMCs. Receptors were obtained from a woman in her 30s with multiple sclerosis.

In this sample, this clonotype turned up many times. This chain connects TRBV5-1 to TRBJ2-1; D may be TRBD1 or TRBD2 (5 bases each). Germline-derived CDR1 and CDR2 are SGHRS and YFSETQ. CDR3 length: 15 amino acids. V lost 4 bases to trimming and J lost 4 bases, with 15 bases between them. CDR3 sequence: CASSRVPEGYNEQFF. The CDR3 DNA reads as TGCGCCAGCAGCAGGGTACCTGAGGGGTACAATGAGCAGTTCTTC.

This clonotype was counted a few times. This clone may be a read error of a much larger clone one base away. This chain joins TRBV5-1 and TRBJ1-5, with D hard to call. The CDR3 sequence is 14 residues long. With 1 base removed from V and 7 bases from J, the gap between germline ends came to 12 bases. Germline lookup yields CDR1 SGHRS and CDR2 YFSETQ. CDR3 region: CASSLRKGGQPQHF. The DNA for the CDR3 is TGCGCCAGCAGCTTGAGGAAGGGCGGCCAGCCCCAGCATTTT.

This clonotype has just a few counts. The CDR3 region is CATKGDRGTDTQYF. CDR3 sequence (DNA): TGTGCCACCAAGGGGGACAGGGGCACAGATACGCAGTATTTT. This chain uses TRBV15 with TRBJ2-3; TRBD1 agrees at 9 bases. The length of the CDR3 is 14 residues. Germline lookup yields CDR1 LNHNV and CDR2 YYDKDF (reference sequence). With V trimmed by 7 bases and J by 1 base, 3 bases remained unmatched.

This clonotype was detected many times. V is TRBV5-1 and J is TRBJ2-1, with 11 positions matching TRBD1. The length of the CDR3 is 15 residues. The germline gives CDR1 SGHRS, CDR2 YFSETQ. J was trimmed by 4 bases and V by 4 bases; bases with no gene match: 4. DNA of the CDR3: TGCGCCAGCAGCCCCGGGACAGGGGGTTACAATGAGCAGTTCTTC. It specifies CASSPGTGGYNEQFF.

The sample holds many counts of this clonotype. The V and J genes are TRBV3-1 and TRBJ1-4, with D tentatively TRBD1 (5 bases). The CDR3 spans 13 residues. V was shortened by 1 base and J by 8 bases, with 8 bases between the two germline ends. In germline, CDR1 is LGHDT, CDR2 YNNKEL (reference sequence). The CDR3 DNA reads as TGTGCCAGCAGCCAAGTCGGGACCGAAAAACTGTTTTTT. It yields the protein CASSQVGTEKLFF. The whole variable domain, filled in from reference TRBV3-1 and TRBJ1-4, reads DTAVSQTPKYLVTQMGNDKSIKCEQNLGHDTMYWYKQDSKKFLKIMFSYNNKELIINETVPNRFSPKSPDKAHLNLHINSLELGDSAVYFCASSQVGTEKLFFGSGTQLSVL.

This rearrangement joins TRBV18 to TRBJ2-1, with a possible D match to TRBD2 (6 bases). The CDR3 consists of 15 residues. CDR1 KGHSH and CDR2 LQKENI come from the germline V gene. Trimming took 1 base from V and 9 from J, leaving 16 bases between them. In DNA, the CDR3 is TGTGCCAGCTCACCACTGTCGGGAGAGTTCGGTGAGCAGTTCTTC. Translating gives CASSPLSGEFGEQFF. Together with reference TRBV18 and TRBJ2-1, the CDR3 gives the full variable domain: NAGVMQNPRHLVRRRGQEARLRCSPMKGHSHVYWYRQLPEEGLKFMVYLQKENIIDESGMPKERFSAEFPKEGPSILRIQQVVRGDSAAYFCASSPLSGEFGEQFFGPGTRLTVL.

This clonotype has a count of ten or more. The chain combines TRBV5-1 with TRBJ2-7; D not certain. The CDR3 length is 11 residues. V lost 3 bases, J lost 3 bases, and 4 bases lay in between. The germline V gene encodes CDR1 SGHRS and CDR2 YFSETQ. The DNA of the CDR3 is TGCGCCAGCAGCTCTAACTACGAGCAGTACTTC. It codes for CASSSNYEQYF.

This clonotype was picked up many times. V gene TRBV3-1 combines with J gene TRBJ2-7, with TRBD2 identical over 8 bases. From germline, CDR1 is LGHDT and CDR2 YNNKEL (reference sequence). Trimming at V came to 5 bases and at J to 4 bases, leaving 10 bases not matched to a gene. CDR3 length equals 15 residues. The chain's CDR3 is CASSETSGSSYEQYF. The CDR3 DNA reads TGTGCCAGCAGCGAAACCAGCGGGAGTTCGTACGAGCAGTACTTC.

The chain couples TRBV15 to TRBJ2-5; no definite D call. This CDR3 has 15 residues. The germline CDR1 and CDR2 sequences are LNHNV and YYDKDF (reference sequence). The V end was cut by 4 bases, the J end by 1 base, with 13 bases between. The CDR3 spells CATSTSQALQETQYF. The CDR3 DNA follows: TGTGCCACCAGCACCAGTCAGGCACTCCAAGAGACCCAGTACTTC.

This clonotype was observed at least ten times. The J gene is TRBJ2-6, the V gene TRBV5-5; 7 positions agree with TRBD1. Looked up from germline, CDR1 is SGHKS and CDR2 is YYEKEE (reference sequence). After removal of 1 base from V and 0 bases from J, the junction contained 7 bases not matched to a gene. The CDR3 sequence is 18 residues long. CDR3 in DNA: TGTGCCAGCAGCTTGTGGGGACAGCTTTCCTCTGGGGCCAACGTCCTGACTTTC. Protein product: CASSLWGQLSSGANVLTF.

The sample holds a few counts of this clonotype. The V gene is TRBV5-1, the J gene TRBJ2-5; D uncertain. CDR3 size: 11 residues. Germline-derived CDR1 and CDR2 are SGHRS and YFSETQ. Trimming shortened V by 0 bases and J by 6 bases, and 3 bases separated the two germline ends. The CDR3 DNA follows: TGCGCCAGCAGCTTGGACAAGACCCAGTACTTC. Translation gives CASSLDKTQYF.

This clonotype showed up many times. This chain joins TRBV20-1 and TRBJ1-1; D unresolved. The CDR3 loop spans 12 amino acids. V was shortened by 0 bases and J by 6 bases, with 8 bases between the two germline ends. Germline V gene data show CDR1 as DFQATT and CDR2 as SNEGSKA (reference sequence). CDR3 sequence reads: CSARDAEPEAFF. In DNA, the CDR3 is TGCAGTGCTAGAGATGCAGAACCTGAAGCTTTCTTT.

This clonotype occurred many times. V is TRBV28 and J is TRBJ1-2; 12 bases map to TRBD1. The CDR3 covers 14 residues. With V trimmed by 5 bases and J by 8 bases, 6 bases remained unmatched. CDR1 is MDHEN and CDR2 is SYDVKM in the germline V gene. The CDR3, as DNA: TGTGCCAGCAGTCGGGACAGGGGGCTGGGCGGCTACACCTTC. The encoded protein is CASSRDRGLGGYTF.

Ten or more counts support this clonotype. The chain recombines TRBV15 with TRBJ1-2, with unresolved D. The CDR3 contains 15 residues. The V and J ends lost 1 base and 4 bases respectively, with 13 bases between them. CDR1 and CDR2 (germline): LNHNV, YYDKDF (reference sequence). CDR3 sequence (DNA): TGTGCCACCAGCAGAGCGGGCGGAGGAAGCTATGGCTACACCTTC. Translation: CATSRAGGGSYGYTF.

In its sample, this clonotype was seen many times. The chain employs TRBV3-1 and TRBJ1-2; TRBD1 aligns across 7 bases. The CDR3 loop spans 15 amino acids. The V gene end was trimmed by 4 bases and the J gene end by 5 bases; junction bases not matched to a gene: 10. In germline, CDR1 is LGHDT, CDR2 YNNKEL (reference sequence). The CDR3 DNA reads TGTGCCAGCAGCCTAAGGACAGGAACTCCATATGGCTACACCTTC. Translating gives CASSLRTGTPYGYTF.

This clonotype was observed a few times. The CDR3 DNA reads TGCGCCAGCAGCTTGGCCATTACAGATACGCAGTATTTT. Amino acids: CASSLAITDTQYF. This sequence joins TRBV5-1 and TRBJ2-3, with D uncertain. V shed 0 bases and J shed 3 bases, with 5 bases lying between them. CDR1 SGHRS and CDR2 YFSETQ come from the germline V gene. CDR3 length: 13 residues.

The CDR3 loop is CASSLSGQGRNSPLHF. In nucleotides, the CDR3 is TGTGCCAGCAGTTTATCGGGACAGGGGAGGAATTCACCCCTCCACTTT. The chain combines TRBV27 with TRBJ1-6; 10 nucleotides line up with TRBD1. The CDR3 spans 16 residues. CDR1 MNHEY and CDR2 SMNVEV come from the germline V gene (reference sequence). The V and J ends lost 0 bases and 7 bases, in that order; junction bases with no gene match: 3.

In its sample, this clonotype was seen many times. This rearrangement joins TRBV20-1 to TRBJ1-1, with 8 bases matching TRBD1. V lost 3 bases and J lost 3; bases outside the gene matches: 9. Germline assignment: CDR1 DFQATT and CDR2 SNEGSKA (reference sequence). The CDR3 has 15 residues. This CDR3 reads CSARVRTGWDTEAFF. CDR3 in DNA: TGCAGTGCTAGGGTCAGGACAGGGTGGGACACTGAAGCTTTCTTT.

This clonotype was counted only a few times. DNA of the CDR3: TGTGCCAGCAGCTTAGGCAGGGGAGTCTCCAATGAGCAGTTCTTC. Its protein product is CASSLGRGVSNEQFF. The rearrangement links TRBV7-9 to TRBJ2-1; TRBD1 is a possible D gene (6 bases). Germline lookup yields CDR1 SEHNR and CDR2 FQNEAQ (reference sequence). The CDR3 extends over 15 amino acids. Trimming took 1 base from V and 6 from J, leaving 13 bases between them.

This clonotype was detected many times. The chain employs TRBV10-3 and TRBJ2-1; 8 bases are shared with TRBD1. V lost 7 bases to trimming and J lost 5 bases; unmatched junction nucleotides: 4. Germline assignment: CDR1 ENHRY and CDR2 SYGVKD. The CDR3 loop spans 13 amino acids. This CDR3 reads CAITGRGHNEQFF. The CDR3 bases are TGTGCCATCACGGGCAGGGGGCACAATGAGCAGTTCTTC.

This clonotype occurred many times. This rearrangement joins TRBV5-5 to TRBJ2-7, with D tentatively TRBD1 (6 bases). CDR3 length equals 15 residues. The V end was cut by 2 bases, the J end by 0 bases, with 12 bases between. Per germline, CDR1 SGHKS and CDR2 YYEKEE (reference sequence). The CDR3 DNA reads as TGTGCCAGCAGCTTTGGGATGGACAGCTCCTACGAGCAGTACTTC. It codes for CASSFGMDSSYEQYF.

This clonotype showed up many times. The gene calls are TRBV7-3 and TRBJ1-5; possible D gene TRBD1, 6 bases. Trimming took 5 bases from V and 11 from J, leaving 16 bases between them. Germline V lookup: CDR1 SGHTA, CDR2 FQGTGA. The CDR3 extends over 13 amino acids. The CDR3 spells CASSLNRDEAQHF. The CDR3 DNA sequence: TGTGCCAGCAGCCTTAACAGGGACGAGGCCCAGCATTTT.

This clonotype has ten or more counts. One end of the junction varies from germline; a read error may be responsible. The chain is built from TRBV12-3 or TRBV12-4 and TRBJ2-3; a possible D gene is TRBD2 (7 bases). CDR3 size: 12 residues. DNA of the CDR3: TGTGCCAGCAGTCCGGGAGGCGGAGGGGGGGATTTT. As protein: CASSPGGGGGDF.

This clonotype came up many times. This chain uses TRBV12-3 or TRBV12-4 with TRBJ1-1; 7 bases are shared with TRBD1. V was pared by 7 bases and J by 5 bases, with 10 bases of the junction left unmatched. The CDR3 is 14 amino acids. The chain's CDR3 is CASKPRQGGTEAFF. CDR3 DNA: TGTGCCAGCAAGCCAAGACAGGGCGGTACTGAAGCTTTCTTT.

This clonotype was detected many times. V usage is TRBV20-1 and J usage is TRBJ1-2, with no clear D. Germline CDR1 DFQATT, CDR2 SNEGSKA (reference sequence). V was trimmed by 0 bases and J by 0 bases, leaving 17 bases between them. The CDR3 covers 17 residues. CDR3 DNA sequence: TGCAGTGCTAGAGATCCAACACGATCCTTAGCTAACTATGGCTACACCTTC. It yields the protein CSARDPTRSLANYGYTF.

This clonotype was seen many times. The V and J genes are TRBV5-1 and TRBJ2-1; 11 bases are a match to TRBD2. The CDR3 runs 13 residues. Germline V lookup: CDR1 SGHRS, CDR2 YFSETQ. V shed 4 bases, J shed 14 bases, and the junction held 8 bases outside the gene matches. This CDR3 reads CASSGGLAGMEFF. For the CDR3, the DNA is TGCGCCAGCAGCGGCGGACTAGCGGGCATGGAGTTCTTC.

This clonotype was recorded many times. This chain joins TRBV5-6 and TRBJ1-1, with D unclear. Trimming cost V 0 bases and J 8 bases, with 5 bases left between them. This CDR3 comprises 11 residues. Germline CDR1 is SGHDT and CDR2 is YYEEEE. CDR3 DNA: TGTGCCAGCAGCTTGGATGGGGAAGCTTTCTTT. This translates into CASSLDGEAFF.

This clonotype was detected many times. The V gene is TRBV20-1, the J gene TRBJ1-1; tentative D call: TRBD1 (6 bases). Germline CDR1 reads DFQATT; CDR2 reads SNEGSKA (reference sequence). CDR3 length equals 13 residues. Trimming removed 6 bases at V and 2 bases at J, with 13 bases between. The CDR3 nucleotides are TGCAGTGCAAGACAGGAGCTTAACACTGAAGCTTTCTTT. This gives the protein CSARQELNTEAFF.